This TCR beta chain is from a study of T cell responses to AZD1222 COVID-19 vaccine. Whole-study results and caveats: No repertoire was sampled before or during the peak T cell response, only after it. Among spike-specific TCRs, nearly half reportedly target unmutated variant regions. Baseline antibody screening turned up just a handful of seropositive AZD1222 recipients.

Clones were read by immunoSEQ multiplex PCR, and TCRdb kept only the in-frame ones, dropping some. The repertoire holds about 180,000 clones, 70% to 90% seen once, with approximately 8% in the top ten. The CDR3 sequence is 17 residues long. The germline CDR1 and CDR2 sequences are SGHVS and FNYEAQ. Trimming removed 5 bases from V and 4 bases from J, with 21 bases in between. As regards this clone: Antigen unknown.

This sequence joins TRBV7-6 and TRBJ2-1; possible D gene TRBD2, 5 bases. The clonotype comes from an adult in good health. Sequencing used peripheral blood, obtained on day 0 of AZD1222 vaccination. The CDR3 sequence is CASSAPGSGFPYNEQFF. CDR3 nucleotides: TGTGCCAGCAGCGCACCGGGGTCGGGATTCCCTTACAATGAGCAGTTCTTC.